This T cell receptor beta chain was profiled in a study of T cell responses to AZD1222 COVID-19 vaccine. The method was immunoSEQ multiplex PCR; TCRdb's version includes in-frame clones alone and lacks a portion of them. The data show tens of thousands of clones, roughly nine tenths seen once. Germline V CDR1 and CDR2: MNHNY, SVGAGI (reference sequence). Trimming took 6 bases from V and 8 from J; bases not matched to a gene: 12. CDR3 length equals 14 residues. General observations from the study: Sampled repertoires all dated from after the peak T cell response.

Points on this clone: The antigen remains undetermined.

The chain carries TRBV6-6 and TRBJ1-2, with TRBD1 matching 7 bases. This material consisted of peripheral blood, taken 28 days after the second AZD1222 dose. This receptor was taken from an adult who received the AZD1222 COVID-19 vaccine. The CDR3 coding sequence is TGTGCCAGCAGGGACTCGGACAGGTTTAGCGGCTACACCTTC. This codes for CASRDSDRFSGYTF.